This is a list of T cell receptor beta chains from one sample in a study of radiotherapy plus CTLA-4 blockade in lung cancer. Method: immunoSEQ multiplex PCR; TCRdb's copy keeps in-frame clones and lacks some. The repertoire holds around 91,000 clones, with 80% to 90% as singletons. The material sequenced was peripheral blood, taken from a patient treated with radiotherapy plus ipilimumab. The receptor source for this set is a human donor with non-small cell lung cancer that progressed on radiotherapy plus ipilimumab. Both conserved end residues are part of each CDR3. D genes are given only for firm matches. Clone sizes are given selectively: once, few, many, or a class where the clone is expanded.

D | J | V | size | DNA | CDR3
- | TRBJ1-1 | TRBV6-5 | - | TGTGCCAGCAGCTACGGACAGAACACTGAAGCTTTCTTT | CASSYGQNTEAFF
- | TRBJ1-3 | TRBV5-5 | few | TGTGCCAGCAGCTTGGAAGGTGGTCCTGGAAACACCATATATTTT | CASSLEGGPGNTIYF
TRBD1 | TRBJ1-5 | TRBV6-6 | once | TGTGCCAGCAGTCTCCCAGACAGGGTCAATCAGCCCCAGCATTTT | CASSLPDRVNQPQHF
TRBD1 | TRBJ2-3 | TRBV5-1 | - | TGCGCCAGCAGCCAGCGACAGGGCGCCACAGATACGCAGTATTTT | CASSQRQGATDTQYF
- | TRBJ2-7 | TRBV2 | - | TGTGCCAGCACGGCGGGCTCCTACGAGCAGTACTTC | CASTAGSYEQYF
- | TRBJ2-3 | TRBV5-4 | - | TGTGCCAGCAGCTACTATGCAAGAACAGATACGCAGTATTTT | CASSYYARTDTQYF
TRBD2 | TRBJ2-7 | TRBV4-1 | - | TGCGCCAGCAGCCAAGAGGTCGGCGGGAGGGCCAAGTACTTC | CASSQEVGGRAKYF
- | TRBJ1-1 | TRBV7-3 | - | TGTGCCAGCAGCCTACAGTTGAACACTGAAGCTTTCTTT | CASSLQLNTEAFF
TRBD1 | TRBJ2-5 | TRBV7-7 | - | TGTGCTAGCAGCCTAGGGGACAGGATCCAAGAGACCCAGTACTTC | CASSLGDRIQETQYF
- | TRBJ2-1 | TRBV7-9 | - | TGTGCCAGCAGCTTAGTGCAGGGTGGGTACAATGAGCAGTTCTTC | CASSLVQGGYNEQFF
TRBD1 | TRBJ1-2 | TRBV5-4 | - | TGTGCCAGCAGCCACAGGGGAGACTATGGCTACACCTTC | CASSHRGDYGYTF
TRBD1 | TRBJ1-1 | TRBV5-1 | - | TGCGCCAGCAGCGTCCGACAGGGAGCAAACACTGAAGCTTTCTTT | CASSVRQGANTEAFF
- | TRBJ1-2 | TRBV5-1 | - | TGCGCCAGCAGCTGGACCCTCTCGGTCCTGACTAACTATGGCTACACCTTC | CASSWTLSVLTNYGYTF
- | TRBJ2-2 | TRBV7-8 | once | TGTGCCAGCAGGTTACAGGGTGCCGGGGAGCTGTTTTTT | CASRLQGAGELFF
- | TRBJ1-3 | TRBV12-5 | few | TGTGCTAGTGGTTTGGAAAACACCATATATTTT | CASGLENTIYF
- | TRBJ2-2 | TRBV27 | - | TGTGCCAGCAGTTTAGTAACAGGGTCGGTCGGGGAGCTGTTTTTT | CASSLVTGSVGELFF
TRBD1 | TRBJ2-2 | TRBV25-1 | - | TGTGCCAGCAGGGAGGGCAGGACAGGGGTCACCGGGGAGCTGTTTTTT | CASREGRTGVTGELFF
TRBD2 | TRBJ2-1 | TRBV2 | - | TGTGCCAGCAGTCTTAGCGGGTCTCCCTCCAATGAGCAGTTCTTC | CASSLSGSPSNEQFF
- | TRBJ2-7 | TRBV11-2 | - | TGTGCCAGCAGCTTAGAACAGAGAGCCTACGAGCAGTACTTC | CASSLEQRAYEQYF
- | TRBJ2-7 | TRBV5-1 | - | TGCGCCAGCAGCTTGGAACCGGGACTTCGTTCCGACGAGCAGTACTTC | CASSLEPGLRSDEQYF
- | TRBJ2-5 | TRBV2 | - | TGTGCCAGCAAAGTTTCGACAGTACAAGAGACCCAGTACTTC | CASKVSTVQETQYF
- | TRBJ2-3 | TRBV7-8 | few | TGTGCCAGCAGCGCTCAAGGAGATACGCAGTATTTT | CASSAQGDTQYF
TRBD2 | TRBJ2-2 | TRBV27 | once | TGTGCCAGCAGTCCGACTAGCGGGAGCACCGGGGAGCTGTTTTTT | CASSPTSGSTGELFF
- | TRBJ2-7 | TRBV7-8 | once | TGTGCCAGCACGAGAACGGGGGCCAGCGTAGGCTACGAGCAGTACTTC | CASTRTGASVGYEQYF
- | TRBJ2-7 | TRBV11-3 | - | TGTGCCAGCAGCTTAGATGGGGCACTGAGCTCCTACGAGCAGTACTTC | CASSLDGALSSYEQYF
- | TRBJ2-3 | TRBV9 | - | TGTGCCAGCACCCGCAGCAGCACAGATACGCAGTATTTT | CASTRSSTDTQYF
- | TRBJ1-2 | TRBV5-4 | - | TGTGCCAGCAGCTCTCCCGGGACTGGGAACTATGGCTACACCTTC | CASSSPGTGNYGYTF
TRBD2 | TRBJ2-7 | TRBV19 | - | TGTGCCAGTAAATCCGGGGGAGGGAGCTCCTACGAGCAGTACTTC | CASKSGGGSSYEQYF
TRBD1 | TRBJ1-2 | TRBV6-5 | - | TGTGCCAGCAGTTACCTTAGCCGGACAGGACAAGGCTACACCTTC | CASSYLSRTGQGYTF
TRBD1 | TRBJ1-5 | TRBV6-5 | - | TGTGCCAGCAGCCGCGACAGGGCAGCCCAGCATTTT | CASSRDRAAQHF
TRBD1 | TRBJ2-2 | TRBV18 | - | TGTGCCAGCTCACCCAGGCAGGGGGACACCGGGGAGCTGTTTTTT | CASSPRQGDTGELFF
- | TRBJ2-7 | TRBV20-1 | - | TGCAGTGCTACCGGACAGTCCGAGCAGTACTTC | CSATGQSEQYF
- | TRBJ2-7 | TRBV6-5 | - | TGTGCCAGCACCCGGGGGTACGAGCAGTACTTC | CASTRGYEQYF
TRBD1 | TRBJ1-1 | TRBV27 | - | TGTGCCAGCAGTGACAGGGGAACTGAAGCTTTCTTT | CASSDRGTEAFF
TRBD2 | TRBJ2-1 | TRBV7-8 | - | TGTGCCAGCAGCTTAGATCCTGCGGGAGTAACCGAGCAGTTCTTC | CASSLDPAGVTEQFF
- | TRBJ1-3 | TRBV5-5 | few | TGTGCCAGCAGCTTGACCGGGGAAAACACCATATATTTT | CASSLTGENTIYF
- | TRBJ2-3 | TRBV2 | - | TGTGCCAGCAGTGAAGCCTACCAGGGTTTAGTTACGCAGTATTTT | CASSEAYQGLVTQYF
- | TRBJ1-3 | TRBV11-2 | once | TGTGCCAGCAGCGGTTCGGGGGGAAACACCATATATTTT | CASSGSGGNTIYF
- | TRBJ1-1 | TRBV30 | - | TGTGCCTGGAGGCCAGGGTACACTGAAGCTTTCTTT | CAWRPGYTEAFF
TRBD1 | TRBJ1-2 | TRBV5-1 | - | TGCGCCAGCAGCCGGGACAGGGGGTATGGCTACACCTTC | CASSRDRGYGYTF
TRBD2 | TRBJ2-1 | TRBV5-1 | - | TGCGCCAGCAGCCGGGAGGGTATTCCGGGACTAGCGGGAGTCCGACATGAGCAGTTCTTC | CASSREGIPGLAGVRHEQFF
- | TRBJ2-7 | TRBV2 | - | TGTGCCAGCGGATTGGCCTACGAGCAGTACTTC | CASGLAYEQYF
- | TRBJ2-2 | TRBV15 | - | TGTGCCACCAGCAGAGGGCGCGGGGAGCTGTTTTTT | CATSRGRGELFF
TRBD1 | TRBJ2-1 | TRBV5-1 | once | TGCGCCAGCAGCTTGGAAGGTTGGACAGGGGGGACCAATGAGCAGTTCTTC | CASSLEGWTGGTNEQFF
TRBD1 | TRBJ2-6 | TRBV27 | - | TGTGCCAGCAGTTCGACAGGGGCTGGGGCCAACGTCCTGACTTTC | CASSSTGAGANVLTF
- | TRBJ2-7 | TRBV11-3 | once | TGTGCCAGCAGCTTAGGAGGGTCCTACGAGCAGTACTTC | CASSLGGSYEQYF
TRBD1 | TRBJ2-4 | TRBV29-1 | - | TGCAGCGTGGGACAGGGCACAGACATTCAGTACTTC | CSVGQGTDIQYF
- | TRBJ1-2 | TRBV25-1 | - | TGTGCCAGCAGTGAGCTTTTCGCGGATGGCTACACCTTC | CASSELFADGYTF
- | TRBJ1-1 | TRBV12-5 | - | TGTGCTAGTGGTTTACAGGGAAAGGAGAGGTTTAGAGCTTTCTTT | CASGLQGKERFRAFF
- | TRBJ1-2 | TRBV30 | once | TGTGCCTGGAGTTACAGAAACTATGGCTACACCTTC | CAWSYRNYGYTF
TRBD2 | TRBJ2-5 | TRBV10-3 | - | TGTGCCATCAGTGAGTCGGGGACTAGCGGGCAAGAGACCCAGTACTTC | CAISESGTSGQETQYF
- | TRBJ2-3 | TRBV21-1 | - | TGTGCCAGGGACGATACGCAGTATTTT | CARDDTQYF
- | TRBJ1-1 | TRBV19 | once | TGTGCCAGCATAGCTTTGGGGACCACTGAAGCTTTCTTT | CASIALGTTEAFF
TRBD1 | TRBJ1-5 | TRBV5-5 | - | TGTGCCAGCAGCCCCGGGACAGTGGTTGGAAATCAGCCCCAGCATTTT | CASSPGTVVGNQPQHF
- | TRBJ2-7 | TRBV2 | few | TGTGCCAGCAAGCTAGGGGGAAACGGGGCCTACGAGCAGTACTTC | CASKLGGNGAYEQYF
- | TRBJ2-1 | TRBV7-9 | - | TGTGCCAGCAGCATAAGTGGCAAACGCAATGAGCAGTTCTTC | CASSISGKRNEQFF
- | TRBJ1-4 | TRBV15 | - | TGTGCCACCAGTCCCCGGTCGGTGAATGAAAAACTGTTTTTT | CATSPRSVNEKLFF